This TCR beta chain was sequenced for a study of blood T cell repertoires in COVID-19 (dated by TCRdb to the early 2020s). Study-wide context: Samples from collaborators originated in the United States, Italy and Spain and spanned both the acute and convalescent phases of COVID-19. The prospective study material was composed of cDNA or gDNA derived from T cells, B-cell-depleted T cells, or PBMCs. Subjects who had been exposed to COVID-19, were actively infected with it, or had recovered from it provided the deeply sampled blood TCRbeta repertoires that made up the dataset. The repertoires were released in a freely available public database intended as a resource for research on the immune response to SARS-CoV-2. The samples were drawn from two sources: the first 160 participants of the ongoing ImmuneRACE study, and 1,000 to 1,500 subjects contributed by 6 global collaborators. The sample metadata nearly always contained a de-identified subject ID, COVID-19 status, age in years and sex. Where available, HLA class I and class II types were obtained from metadata supplied by the sample provider rather than from assay-based typing.

As to this clone: This clone's antigen is unknown. Base qualities are not at hand, and no much larger clone is one base apart.

Whole blood was collected in K2EDTA tubes by collaborating institutions according to the institutions' own protocols. For TCRbeta analysis, collaborator samples were shipped as frozen whole blood, as isolated PBMCs, or as DNA extracted from either sample type. Results the study describes overall, beyond this receptor: Clinical and demographic metadata were provided uncurated, with the amount varying by source and participant.

The immunoSEQ Assay, a bias-controlled multiplex PCR, was used to amplify TCRbeta CDR3 regions from genomic DNA. As for the original processing: The number of nucleated cells in each sample was estimated from the amplification of reference gene primers within the assay. To quantify the absolute abundance of each unique TCRbeta CDR3 rearrangement, sequence reads were collapsed and filtered. For each sample, productive Simpson clonality was calculated as the square root of Simpson's diversity index over productive rearrangements. TCRdb took over this immuneACCESS table, retaining in-frame rearrangements with V and J assigned. Such tables are incomplete; in checked studies, under half of the missing clones stem from an unresolved V gene, and the remainder is unexplained. From that table come the V and J calls and clone size; the DNA was used to work out D and trimming. This sample comprises some 30,000 clones, about 85% of them detected only once. The top ten clones comprise 5% to 6% of the sample.

The source of this sequence is a man in his sixties with active COVID-19. Material: peripheral blood.

In nucleotides, the sequence is TGTGCCAGCAGTTACCGAAGGACCGGGAGGGTGGAGACCCAGTACTTC. Its protein product is CASSYRRTGRVETQYF. This receptor chain uses TRBV6-5 and TRBJ2-5, and 8 junction bases match TRBD2. CDR1 MNHEY and CDR2 SVGAGI are derived from the germline V gene. Clipping removes 2 bases from V and 5 bases from J, with 10 as the unmatched junction base count. The cysteine opens and the phenylalanine closes a CDR3 of 16 amino acids. The DNA shown is the 48-base CDR3, in frame from base 1.